These 28 T cell receptor beta chains were all obtained from the same sample, sequenced in a study of blood T cell repertoires in COVID-19. The table came from immunoSEQ multiplex PCR; TCRdb's copy has only in-frame clones and leaves some out. The sample records approximately 130,000 clones, just under 90% being singletons. Sequenced input: peripheral blood. These TCRs come from a woman aged 45-60 years with acute or convalescent COVID-19.

The chain joins TRBV18 to TRBJ1-1, with 8 bases fitting TRBD1. The CDR3 extends over 14 amino acids. The V and J ends lost 3 bases and 3 bases, in that order; junction bases with no gene match: 3. CDR1 KGHSH and CDR2 LQKENI come from the germline V gene. The chain's CDR3 is CASSPGQEDTEAFF. DNA of the CDR3: TGTGCCAGCTCACCGGGACAGGAAGACACTGAAGCTTTCTTT.

In regard to this clone: The identical CDR3 is also encoded by other nucleotide sequences in the sample. V usage is TRBV18 and J usage is TRBJ1-2; the match to TRBD1 covers 7 bases. Germline loops: CDR1 KGHSH, CDR2 LQKENI. The CDR3 covers 13 residues. V gave up 3 bases and J gave up 3 bases; unmatched junction bases: 1. The CDR3 region has the DNA TGTGCCAGCTCACCCGGGACAGACTATGGCTACACCTTC. Translation gives CASSPGTDYGYTF.

This clone appeared a few times. The V call is TRBV18, the J call TRBJ2-7; D is perhaps TRBD2 (5 bases). This CDR3 comprises 15 residues. Trimming took 6 bases from V and 5 from J, leaving 20 bases between them. CDR1 and CDR2 (germline): KGHSH, LQKENI. The DNA for the CDR3 is TGTGCCAGCTCCCTTTCGAGGGCGTCCTCGGACGAGCAGTACTTC. This gives the protein CASSLSRASSDEQYF.

CDR3 in DNA: TGTGCCAGCAGCGTGACAGGGCCGAACACTGAAGCTTTCTTT. Translated, it gives CASSVTGPNTEAFF. The rearrangement links TRBV11-3 to TRBJ1-1; 7 bases fit TRBD1. CDR1 is SGHNT and CDR2 is YENEEA in the germline V gene. The length of the CDR3 is 14 residues. V was pared by 5 bases and J by 1 base, with 4 bases of the junction left unmatched.

The V and J genes are TRBV7-8 and TRBJ1-3; no clear D. The CDR3 consists of 15 residues. The V end lost 1 base, the J end lost 0 bases, and 7 bases lay between the germline ends. CDR1 is SGHVS and CDR2 is FQNEAQ in the germline V gene. Here the CDR3 DNA reads TGTGCCAGCAGCTTAGGTGGCAGCTCTGGAAACACCATATATTTT. Protein: CASSLGGSSGNTIYF.

The CDR3 reads CASSLWRYNEQFF. CDR3 in DNA: TGTGCCAGCAGTTTATGGAGGTACAATGAGCAGTTCTTC. The chain recombines TRBV27 with TRBJ2-1; D possibly corresponds to TRBD2 (5 bases). CDR1 MNHEY and CDR2 SMNVEV come from the germline V gene (reference sequence). The CDR3 has 13 residues. V was clipped by 1 base and J by 4 bases, with 5 bases between them.

The rearrangement links TRBV6-1 to TRBJ2-7, with D unresolved. V lost 2 bases, J lost 0 bases, and 5 bases lay in between. The CDR3 totals 13 residues. CDR1 is MNHNS and CDR2 is SASEGT in the germline V gene. The CDR3 reads CASSERSSYEQYF. CDR3 DNA: TGTGCCAGCAGTGAACGCAGCTCCTACGAGCAGTACTTC.

V gene TRBV7-9 combines with J gene TRBJ1-1; D remains ambiguous. The length of the CDR3 is 14 residues. Between the trimmed V and J ends, which lost 1 base and 1 base, there was a span of 7 bases. Germline loops: CDR1 SEHNR, CDR2 FQNEAQ (reference sequence). The CDR3 DNA is TGTGCCAGCAGCTTAGTAGTTAAGAACACTGAAGCTTTCTTT. Translating it yields CASSLVVKNTEAFF.

This clone showed up just once. The chain carries TRBV18 and TRBJ2-3; a weak D match, TRBD2 (7 bases). From germline, CDR1 is KGHSH and CDR2 LQKENI. Trimming left V 2 bases short and J 4 bases short, with 19 bases between. The CDR3 extends over 17 amino acids. The CDR3 spells CASSPRQRDNLADTQYF. CDR3 in DNA: TGTGCCAGCTCACCAAGGCAGCGGGACAACCTTGCAGATACGCAGTATTTT.

This clone was seen more than once but under ten times. The chain has TRBV7-2 and TRBJ2-5, with D perhaps matching TRBD2 (6 bases). With 0 bases removed from V and 5 bases from J, the gap between germline ends came to 10 bases. Germline CDR1 reads SGHTA; CDR2 reads FQGNSA. This CDR3 spans 14 amino acids. CDR3 DNA sequence: TGTGCCAGCAGCTTAGCGGGAGGCGTTGAGACCCAGTACTTC. Its protein product is CASSLAGGVETQYF.

The rearrangement links TRBV3-1 (or the pseudogene TRBV3-2) to TRBJ2-1; 7 bases are shared with TRBD2. Looked up from germline, CDR1 is LGHDT and CDR2 is YNNKEL (reference sequence). Trimming took 4 bases from V and 4 from J; bases not matched to a gene: 7. The CDR3 totals 15 residues. CDR3 loop: CASSPTGGSYNEQFF. The CDR3 DNA reads TGTGCCAGCAGCCCCACGGGAGGAAGTTACAATGAGCAGTTCTTC.

This chain links TRBV7-9 with TRBJ1-4; D perhaps matches TRBD1 (5 bases). CDR3 size: 15 residues. V shed 5 bases and J shed 5 bases, with 15 bases lying between them. Germline V gene data show CDR1 as SEHNR and CDR2 as FQNEAQ (reference sequence). CDR3 DNA: TGTGCCAGCAGCCCGACAGCACCTTACAATGAAAAACTGTTTTTT. Amino acids: CASSPTAPYNEKLFF. The full variable domain, rest sourced from reference TRBV7-9 and TRBJ1-4, is DTGVSQNPRHKITKRGQNVTFRCDPISEHNRLYWYRQTLGQGPEFLTYFQNEAQLEKSRLLSDRFSAERPKGSFSTLEIQRTEQGDSAMYLCASSPTAPYNEKLFFGSGTQLSVL.

The gene calls are TRBV27 and TRBJ1-1; D gene unclear. This CDR3 spans 16 amino acids. CDR1 MNHEY and CDR2 SMNVEV come from the germline V gene (reference sequence). V lost 0 bases and J lost 4, with 15 bases in between. CDR3 sequence: CASSLSVQAMGTEAFF. DNA for the CDR3: TGTGCCAGCAGTTTATCAGTTCAGGCAATGGGCACTGAAGCTTTCTTT.

The chain carries TRBV15 and TRBJ2-5; TRBD2 matches 11 bases. The CDR3 runs to 15 residues. J gave up 5 bases and V 5 bases, and 7 bases lay outside the gene matches. In germline, CDR1 is LNHNV, CDR2 YYDKDF (reference sequence). CDR3 region: CATSGTSGGWETQYF. CDR3 DNA sequence: TGTGCCACCAGCGGTACTAGCGGGGGATGGGAGACCCAGTACTTC.

This chain uses TRBV30 with TRBJ1-1; D possibly corresponds to TRBD1 (6 bases). Trimming removed 3 bases at V and 2 bases at J, with 10 bases between. CDR1 and CDR2 from the germline V gene are GTSNPN and SVGIG (reference sequence). The CDR3 is made up of 13 amino acids. The CDR3 is CAWRGTSNTEAFF. CDR3 bases: TGTGCCTGGAGGGGGACATCCAACACTGAAGCTTTCTTT.

The chain recombines TRBV5-6 with TRBJ1-1; 7 bases are a match to TRBD1. In germline, CDR1 is SGHDT, CDR2 YYEEEE. V lost 4 bases, J lost 4 bases, and 7 bases stayed unmatched. The CDR3 length is 14 residues. The CDR3 loop reads CASSREDRATEAFF. In DNA form, the CDR3 reads TGTGCCAGCAGCAGAGAAGACAGGGCCACTGAAGCTTTCTTT.

This chain uses TRBV5-1 with TRBJ2-7; possibly TRBD1 for D (6 bases). Trimming pared 4 bases from V and 2 bases from J, leaving 13 bases between. Germline assignment: CDR1 SGHRS and CDR2 YFSETQ. This CDR3 region has 14 residues. CDR3 bases: TGCGCCAGCAGCCCACGGACAGACGCCTACGAGCAGTACTTC. The encoded protein is CASSPRTDAYEQYF.

The chain joins TRBV30 to TRBJ2-3; perhaps TRBD2 as D (5 bases). The CDR3 has 14 amino acids. Germline lookup yields CDR1 GTSNPN and CDR2 SVGIG (reference sequence). V was trimmed by 0 bases and J by 6 bases, leaving 13 bases between them. The DNA of the CDR3 is TGTGCCTGGAGTGTCGGGGAGAATCTGGATACGCAGTATTTT. Its protein product is CAWSVGENLDTQYF.

The rearrangement joins TRBV19 to TRBJ1-4, with D perhaps TRBD1 (5 bases). Trimming removed 5 bases from V and 3 bases from J, with 13 bases in between. Germline values: CDR1 LNHDA, CDR2 SQIVND (reference sequence). The CDR3 is 15 amino acids. Here the CDR3 reads CASSLDSDANEKLFF. In DNA, the CDR3 is TGTGCCAGTAGTCTTGACAGTGACGCTAATGAAAAACTGTTTTTT.

The chain has TRBV5-1 and TRBJ1-4; 7 bases align to TRBD1. V shed 7 bases, J shed 0 bases, and the junction held 3 bases outside the gene matches. The germline gives CDR1 SGHRS, CDR2 YFSETQ. This CDR3 contains 14 residues. The CDR3 region is CASGDRATNEKLFF. CDR3 DNA sequence: TGCGCCAGCGGAGACAGGGCAACTAATGAAAAACTGTTTTTT.

The chain carries TRBV2 and TRBJ2-3, with TRBD1 identical over 10 bases. CDR3 length: 14 residues. Germline-derived CDR1 and CDR2 are SNHLY and FYNNEI. J gave up 1 base and V 7 bases, and 2 bases lay outside the gene matches. CDR3 DNA sequence: TGTGCCAGCACAGGACAGGGGGGCACAGATACGCAGTATTTT. Amino acid sequence: CASTGQGGTDTQYF.

CDR3 protein: CASSSIYQAGPQQFF. The CDR3, as DNA: TGTGCCAGCAGCTCCATTTATCAAGCGGGCCCCCAGCAGTTCTTC. The chain links TRBV7-2 to TRBJ2-1, with D possibly being TRBD2 (6 bases). This CDR3 region has 15 residues. Trimming removed 4 bases from V and 11 bases from J, with 21 bases in between. From germline, CDR1 is SGHTA and CDR2 FQGNSA.

The CDR3 DNA sequence: TGTGCCAGCAGTTTCGGGGGGGATGGCTACACCTTC. Its protein is CASSFGGDGYTF. The chain links TRBV12-3 or TRBV12-4 to TRBJ1-2; possible D gene TRBD1, 5 bases. The CDR3 extends over 12 amino acids. V was shortened by 3 bases and J by 6 bases, with 8 bases between the two germline ends.

J is TRBJ2-7 and V is TRBV11-2; 7 bases agree with TRBD2. The CDR3 has 13 amino acids. Looked up from germline, CDR1 is SGHAT and CDR2 is FQNNGV. The trim removed 5 bases at V and 4 bases at J, leaving 5 bases unmatched. This CDR3 reads CASSQRRGYEQYF. The CDR3 DNA reads TGTGCCAGCAGCCAGAGGCGGGGGTACGAGCAGTACTTC.

V and J are TRBV19 and TRBJ1-2; a weak D match, TRBD1 (5 bases). Germline V lookup: CDR1 LNHDA, CDR2 SQIVND (reference sequence). The CDR3 covers 14 residues. V was shortened by 2 bases and J by 3 bases, with 10 bases between the two germline ends. CDR3 DNA sequence: TGTGCCAGTAGTATATTGGGGCCTTACTATGGCTACACCTTC. This codes for CASSILGPYYGYTF.

The rearrangement joins TRBV27 to TRBJ1-1; D remains unclear. Trimming shortened V by 4 bases and J by 4 bases, and 13 bases separated the two germline ends. The CDR3 is made up of 14 amino acids. Germline CDR1 and CDR2: MNHEY and SMNVEV (reference sequence). The CDR3 DNA is TGTGCCAGCAGTTCCTCTCAGCAGGTCACTGAAGCTTTCTTT. This sequence encodes CASSSSQQVTEAFF.

The V and J genes are TRBV25-1 and TRBJ2-3; D is ambiguous. The CDR3 extends over 14 amino acids. Germline V gives CDR1 MGHDK, CDR2 SYGVNS. Between the trimmed V and J ends, which lost 1 base and 2 bases, there was a span of 7 bases. The CDR3 DNA reads TGTGCCAGCAGTGAATTTTACATCACAGATACGCAGTATTTT. This codes for CASSEFYITDTQYF.

The chain employs TRBV6-5 and TRBJ1-1, with 7 nucleotides matching TRBD1. Germline loops: CDR1 MNHEY, CDR2 SVGAGI. Unmatched junction bases numbered 6, after V lost 5 bases and J lost 0 bases. This CDR3 contains 15 residues. The CDR3 region is CASSRGLGVNTEAFF. The CDR3 DNA reads TGTGCCAGCAGTAGGGGGCTGGGGGTGAACACTGAAGCTTTCTTT.